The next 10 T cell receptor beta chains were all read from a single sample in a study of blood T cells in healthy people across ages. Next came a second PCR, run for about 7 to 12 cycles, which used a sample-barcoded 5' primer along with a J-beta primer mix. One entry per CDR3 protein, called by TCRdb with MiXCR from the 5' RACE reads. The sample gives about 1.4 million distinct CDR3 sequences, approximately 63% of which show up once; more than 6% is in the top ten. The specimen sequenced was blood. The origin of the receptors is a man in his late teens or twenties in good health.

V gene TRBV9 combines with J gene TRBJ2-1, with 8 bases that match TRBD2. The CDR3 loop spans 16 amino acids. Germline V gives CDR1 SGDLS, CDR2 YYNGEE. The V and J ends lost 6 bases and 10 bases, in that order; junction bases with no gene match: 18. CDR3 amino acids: CASIELGLAAPGEQFF. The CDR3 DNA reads TGTGCCAGCATAGAACTAGGACTAGCTGCTCCTGGGGAGCAGTTCTTC.

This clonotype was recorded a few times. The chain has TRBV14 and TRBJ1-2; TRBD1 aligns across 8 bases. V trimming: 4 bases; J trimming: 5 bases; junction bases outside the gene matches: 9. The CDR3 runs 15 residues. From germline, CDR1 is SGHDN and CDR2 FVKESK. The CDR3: CASSPPGTGVYGYTF. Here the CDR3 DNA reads TGTGCCAGCAGCCCGCCGGGGACAGGAGTATATGGCTACACCTTC.

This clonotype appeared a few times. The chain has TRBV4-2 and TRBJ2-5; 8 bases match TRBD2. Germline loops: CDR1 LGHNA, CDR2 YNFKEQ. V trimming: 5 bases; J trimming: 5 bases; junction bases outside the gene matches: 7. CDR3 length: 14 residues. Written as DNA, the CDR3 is TGTGCCAGCAGCTTTGGGCCTAGCGGGGAGACCCAGTACTTC. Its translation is CASSFGPSGETQYF.

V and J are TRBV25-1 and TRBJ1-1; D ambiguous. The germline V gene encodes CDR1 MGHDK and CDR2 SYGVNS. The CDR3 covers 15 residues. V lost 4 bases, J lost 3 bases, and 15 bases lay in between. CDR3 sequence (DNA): TGTGCCAGCAGTGCTTACATCGGGGATGACACTGAAGCTTTCTTT. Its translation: CASSAYIGDDTEAFF.

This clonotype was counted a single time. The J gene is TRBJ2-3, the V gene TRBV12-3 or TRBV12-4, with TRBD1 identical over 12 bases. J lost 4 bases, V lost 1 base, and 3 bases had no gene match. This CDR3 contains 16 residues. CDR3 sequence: CASSLGGQGAADTQYF. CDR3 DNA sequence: TGTGCCAGCAGTTTAGGGGGACAGGGGGCGGCAGATACGCAGTATTTT.

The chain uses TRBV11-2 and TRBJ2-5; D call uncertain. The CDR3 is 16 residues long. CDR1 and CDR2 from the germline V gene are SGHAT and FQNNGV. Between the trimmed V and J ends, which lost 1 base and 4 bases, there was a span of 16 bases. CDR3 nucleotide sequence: TGTGCCAGCAGCTTAGTTGTACTGGGTCTGGGAGAGACCCAGTACTTC. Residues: CASSLVVLGLGETQYF.

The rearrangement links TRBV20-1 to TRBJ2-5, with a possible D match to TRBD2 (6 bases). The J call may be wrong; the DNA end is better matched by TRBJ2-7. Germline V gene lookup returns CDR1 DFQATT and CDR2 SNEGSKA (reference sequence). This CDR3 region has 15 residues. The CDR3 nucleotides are TGCAGTGCTACTAGGGCGGGAAGCAGTAGGTACGAGCAGTACTTC. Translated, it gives CSATRAGSSRYEQYF.

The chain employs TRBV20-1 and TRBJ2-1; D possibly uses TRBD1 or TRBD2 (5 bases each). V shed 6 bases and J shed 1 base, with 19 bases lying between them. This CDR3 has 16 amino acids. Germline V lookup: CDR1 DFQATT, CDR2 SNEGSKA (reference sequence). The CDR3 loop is CSASPMGVGSYNEQFF. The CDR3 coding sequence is TGCAGTGCGTCTCCCATGGGGGTTGGGTCCTACAATGAGCAGTTCTTC.

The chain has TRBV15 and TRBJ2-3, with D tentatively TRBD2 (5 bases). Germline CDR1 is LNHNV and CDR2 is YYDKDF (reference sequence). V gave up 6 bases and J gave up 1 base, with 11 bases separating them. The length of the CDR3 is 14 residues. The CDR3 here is CATREEVRTDTQYF. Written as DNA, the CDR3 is TGTGCCACCAGGGAGGAGGTCCGCACAGATACGCAGTATTTT.

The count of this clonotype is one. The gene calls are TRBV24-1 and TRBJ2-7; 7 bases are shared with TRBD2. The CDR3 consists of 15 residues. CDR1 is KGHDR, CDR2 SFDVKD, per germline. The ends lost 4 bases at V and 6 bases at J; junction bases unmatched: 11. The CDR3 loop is CATSERAGPPGEQYF. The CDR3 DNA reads TGTGCCACCAGTGAGCGAGCGGGACCTCCAGGCGAGCAGTACTTC.